The 16 T cell receptor beta chains below were found in one sample sequenced in a study of OX40 agonist ivuxolimab in advanced cancers. The repertoire was sequenced with immunoSEQ multiplex PCR; TCRdb's copy has only in-frame clones and lacks some. Of about 26,000 clones listed, around 82% are singletons. The sample in question was CD4+ or CD8+ T cells sorted from blood, obtained in a trial of the OX40 agonist ivuxolimab. These receptors originate from an adult with an advanced solid tumor such as melanoma, head and neck, liver or kidney cancer.

This CDR3 reads CSVPGGNYGYTF. DNA for the CDR3: TGCAGCGTTCCAGGCGGAAACTATGGCTACACCTTC. This chain connects TRBV29-1 to TRBJ1-2; D ambiguous. CDR1 and CDR2 from the germline V gene are SQVTM and ANQGSEA. CDR3 size: 12 residues. V was clipped by 5 bases and J by 2 bases, with 9 bases between them.

This chain uses TRBV4-1 with TRBJ1-2, with D uncertain. V was trimmed by 0 bases and J by 4 bases, leaving 12 bases between them. Germline assignment: CDR1 MGHRA and CDR2 YSYEKL. The CDR3 is 15 residues long. The CDR3 protein is CASSQDSWNFYGYTF. In DNA form, the CDR3 reads TGCGCCAGCAGCCAAGATAGCTGGAACTTCTATGGCTACACCTTC.

This clone was counted a few times. The rearrangement links TRBV15 to TRBJ1-6, with D perhaps matching TRBD1 (5 bases). Germline V gene lookup returns CDR1 LNHNV and CDR2 YYDKDF (reference sequence). V was cut by 1 base and J by 7 bases, with 14 bases left in between. The CDR3 has 16 amino acids. The CDR3 DNA follows: TGTGCCACCAGCAGAGGACGACAGCTAAGAAATTCACCCCTCCACTTT. Residues: CATSRGRQLRNSPLHF.

The chain couples TRBV5-8 to TRBJ1-5, with D possibly TRBD1 on 6 matching bases. Germline CDR1 SGHTS, CDR2 YDEGEE. Trimming cost V 5 bases and J 0 bases, with 12 bases left between them. This CDR3 region has 15 residues. This CDR3 reads CASSLQGYSNQPQHF. The CDR3 region has the DNA TGTGCCAGCAGTTTGCAGGGGTATAGCAATCAGCCCCAGCATTTT.

The chain joins TRBV13 to TRBJ2-2, with TRBD1 identical over 7 bases. Per germline, CDR1 PRHDT and CDR2 FYEKMQ (reference sequence). V lost 7 bases, J lost 5 bases, and 10 bases stayed unmatched. CDR3 length: 15 amino acids. The CDR3 loop reads CASNKGAGRTGELFF. The CDR3 bases are TGTGCCAGCAATAAGGGGGCAGGGCGGACCGGGGAGCTGTTTTTT.

V is TRBV10-3 and J is TRBJ2-5, with D maybe TRBD2 (5 bases). The CDR3 extends over 13 amino acids. Trimming took off 7 bases at V and 2 bases at J, with 11 bases between the two ends. From germline, CDR1 is ENHRY and CDR2 SYGVKD. CDR3 nucleotides: TGTGCCATCATGGCTGGACTTCAAGAGACCCAGTACTTC. Translation: CAIMAGLQETQYF.

The chain carries TRBV6-5 and TRBJ1-1; D is unclear. The CDR3 extends over 13 amino acids. Germline lookup yields CDR1 MNHEY and CDR2 SVGAGI. The V and J ends lost 4 bases and 0 bases respectively, with 6 bases between them. CDR3 bases: TGTGCCAGCAGTTCCAGAATGAACACTGAAGCTTTCTTT. This translates into CASSSRMNTEAFF.

This clone showed up just a few times. The same CDR3 arises from other DNA sequences in this sample as well. V gene TRBV30 combines with J gene TRBJ1-1; no definite D call. The CDR3 runs to 12 residues. Germline-derived CDR1 and CDR2 are GTSNPN and SVGIG (reference sequence). The germline V and J ends were trimmed by 2 bases and 2 bases, with 6 bases remaining between them. The CDR3 nucleotides read TGTGCCTGGAGTTTCGGAAACACTGAAGCTTTCTTT. Its protein is CAWSFGNTEAFF. Full variable domain (missing parts from reference TRBV30 and TRBJ1-1): SQTIHQWPATLVQPVGSPLSLECTVEGTSNPNLYWYRQAAGRGLQLLFYSVGIGQISSEVPQNLSASRPQDRQFILSSKKLLLSDSGFYLCAWSFGNTEAFFGQGTRLTVV.

This chain links TRBV15 with TRBJ1-4; D remains unclear. Germline values: CDR1 LNHNV, CDR2 YYDKDF (reference sequence). Trimming removed 1 base at V and 4 bases at J, with 13 bases between. The CDR3 has 16 residues. This CDR3 reads CATSRGPAVHNEKLFF. The CDR3 DNA sequence: TGTGCCACCAGCAGAGGGCCAGCTGTTCATAATGAAAAACTGTTTTTT.

The chain has TRBV10-3 and TRBJ2-1; TRBD1 or TRBD2 may be the D gene (5 bases each). The V end lost 8 bases, the J end lost 10 bases, and 15 bases lay between the germline ends. Germline CDR1 is ENHRY and CDR2 is SYGVKD. CDR3 size: 12 residues. The DNA for the CDR3 is TGTGCCATCGCCTGGGACGGGCGGGAGCAGTTCTTC. Protein sequence: CAIAWDGREQFF.

The J gene is TRBJ2-1, the V gene TRBV29-1; 12 positions match TRBD2. The CDR3 extends over 16 amino acids. Germline V CDR1 and CDR2: SQVTM, ANQGSEA. Trimming cost V 3 bases and J 7 bases; bases outside gene matches: 10. The CDR3 DNA sequence: TGCAGCGTTGACCCCCCTAGCGGGGGGGCCGATAATGAGCAGTTCTTC. The encoded protein is CSVDPPSGGADNEQFF.

This sequence joins TRBV7-9 and TRBJ2-3, with a tentative D call TRBD1 (6 bases). Germline V gives CDR1 SEHNR, CDR2 FQNEAQ (reference sequence). The V and J ends lost 5 bases and 5 bases respectively, with 17 bases between them. The length of the CDR3 is 15 residues. This CDR3 reads CASSAGTSAGDTQYF. DNA of the CDR3: TGTGCCAGCAGCGCCGGGACATCCGCAGGAGATACGCAGTATTTT.

This chain links TRBV29-1 with TRBJ2-5; D is perhaps TRBD1 or TRBD2 (5 bases each). The CDR3 runs to 17 residues. Germline CDR1 and CDR2: SQVTM and ANQGSEA. Trimming took 0 bases from V and 1 from J, leaving 18 bases between them. For the CDR3, the DNA is TGCAGCGTTGAAGATCTTGGAGGACAAAACATCCAAGAGACCCAGTACTTC. The encoded protein is CSVEDLGGQNIQETQYF.

The gene calls are TRBV5-1 and TRBJ1-1; a possible D gene is TRBD1 (6 bases). The CDR3 sequence is 15 residues long. V was clipped by 3 bases and J by 5 bases, with 17 bases between them. The germline CDR1 and CDR2 sequences are SGHRS and YFSETQ. The CDR3 is CASSWTTTGNTEAFF. The CDR3 DNA reads as TGCGCCAGCAGCTGGACGACAACAGGGAATACTGAAGCTTTCTTT.

The CDR3 here is CASSPQPNNEQFF. The CDR3 DNA follows: TGTGCCAGCAGTCCGCAGCCTAACAATGAGCAGTTCTTC. The chain carries TRBV13 and TRBJ2-1; no clear D. The V end lost 6 bases, the J end lost 5 bases, and 11 bases lay between the germline ends. From germline, CDR1 is PRHDT and CDR2 FYEKMQ (reference sequence). The CDR3 covers 13 residues.

The chain carries TRBV2 and TRBJ1-1, with 8 bases identical to TRBD1. Trimming removed 6 bases from V and 6 bases from J; junction bases left unmatched: 9. The CDR3 is 14 residues long. Germline V CDR1 and CDR2: SNHLY, FYNNEI. CDR3 amino acids: CASSPGTGVAEAFF. CDR3 nucleotides: TGTGCCAGCAGCCCGGGGACAGGTGTCGCTGAAGCTTTCTTT.